The T cell receptor (beta chain) under discussion was sequenced for a study of blood T cell repertoires in COVID-19. Participants were aged roughly 18 to 90 years, lived in over 20 US areas, and enrolled virtually. Clinical history reported by participants formed the basis on which cohorts were assigned. Original processing notes: Amplifying reference gene primers gave estimates of nucleated cell counts. Repertoires were generated with immunoSEQ multiplex PCR, while TCRdb's copy carries only in-frame clones and drops some. V and J calls and clone size come straight from that table; D and trimming were deduced from the DNA. This sample has roughly 170,000 clones; about four fifths occur once, and the top ten carry over 9.5%. This clone was seen a single time. CDR3 length: 18 amino acids. Trimming at V came to 5 bases and at J to 7 bases, leaving 18 bases not matched to a gene. From germline, CDR1 is SEHNR and CDR2 FQNEAQ (reference sequence).

V gene TRBV7-9 combines with J gene TRBJ1-4; 8 bases fit TRBD1. The receptor was isolated from a man in his fifties or sixties who had recovered from COVID-19. Sequenced: PBMCs or T cells enriched from blood (not recorded which). The CDR3 DNA follows: TGTGCCAGCAGCCCCACCCGGGGGCAGGGGGCTTTCAGTGAAAAACTGTTTTTT. Amino acid sequence: CASSPTRGQGAFSEKLFF.